This T cell receptor beta chain emerged from a study of cytomegalovirus exposure and HLA in healthy donors. Study outcomes and limitations: A missense variant in DCLRE1C was later tied to TCR beta V- and J-gene trimming.

This CDR3 region has 15 residues. Germline CDR1 reads KGHSH; CDR2 reads LQKENI. J gave up 3 bases and V 3 bases, and 5 bases lay outside the gene matches. Concerning this clone itself: Its antigen is unidentified.

Amplification used 60 Vbeta primers and 13 Jbeta primers. Per the original methods: In a later analysis, roughly 86 million unique TCR beta chains included roughly 11 million shared by two or more donors. Assay used: immunoSEQ multiplex PCR; TCRdb lists only in-frame clones, some missing. V and J calls and clone size come straight from that table; D and trimming were deduced from the DNA. The sample contains about 210,000 clones, nearly 80% of which appear only once. The specimen sequenced was PBMCs. The origin of this receptor is a male donor in good health and CMV-seronegative. V and J are TRBV18 and TRBJ2-7; 10 bases line up with TRBD1. In DNA, the CDR3 is TGTGCCAGCTCACCCGGACAGGGGGTTTTCTACGAGCAGTACTTC. The encoded protein is CASSPGQGVFYEQYF.